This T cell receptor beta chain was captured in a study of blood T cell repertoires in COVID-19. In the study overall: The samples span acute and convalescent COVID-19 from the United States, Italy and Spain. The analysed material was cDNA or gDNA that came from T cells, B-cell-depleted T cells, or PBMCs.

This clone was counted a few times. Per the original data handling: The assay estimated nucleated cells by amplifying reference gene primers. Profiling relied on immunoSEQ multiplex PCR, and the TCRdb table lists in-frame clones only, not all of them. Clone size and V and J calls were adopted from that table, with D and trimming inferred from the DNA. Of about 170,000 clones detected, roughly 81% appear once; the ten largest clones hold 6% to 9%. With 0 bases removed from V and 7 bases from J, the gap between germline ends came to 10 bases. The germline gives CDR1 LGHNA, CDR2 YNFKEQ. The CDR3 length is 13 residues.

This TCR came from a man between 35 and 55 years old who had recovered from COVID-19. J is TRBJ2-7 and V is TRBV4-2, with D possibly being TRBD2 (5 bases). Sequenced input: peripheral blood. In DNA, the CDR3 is TGTGCCAGCAGCCAAGATGGCACGGGGGAGCAGTACTTC. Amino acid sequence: CASSQDGTGEQYF.